This T cell receptor (beta chain) is drawn from a study of shared clonotypes between healthy human individuals. Regarding this clone: Its specificity is unknown.

CD45RO-negative, CCR7-positively selected cells formed the naive CD8 fraction, excluding terminally differentiated effector memory CD45RA+ cells. Study-wide results and limits: Sharing across a few donors was seen in 4.5% to 6.5% of naive CD4 clonotypes. Generation of non-shared clonotypes was less probable than generation of clonotypes shared by all four donors.

Germline V gene lookup returns CDR1 SGHDT and CDR2 YYEEEE. The ends lost 5 bases at V and 5 bases at J; junction bases unmatched: 4. CDR3 length: 13 residues. Several immunoSEQ 96-well plates shared each subset's DNA, each plate a replicate. Profiling relied on immunoSEQ multiplex PCR, and the TCRdb table lists in-frame clones only, not all of them. Of about 2 million clones listed, about 95% are singletons. The sequenced material came from naive CD8+ T cells sorted from blood. This TCR derives from a man aged 18 to 30 in good health. This sequence joins TRBV5-6 and TRBJ2-5, with 9 nucleotides matching TRBD1. The CDR3 is CASSLTGGETQYF. The CDR3 DNA reads TGTGCCAGCAGTCTGACAGGGGGGGAGACCCAGTACTTC.